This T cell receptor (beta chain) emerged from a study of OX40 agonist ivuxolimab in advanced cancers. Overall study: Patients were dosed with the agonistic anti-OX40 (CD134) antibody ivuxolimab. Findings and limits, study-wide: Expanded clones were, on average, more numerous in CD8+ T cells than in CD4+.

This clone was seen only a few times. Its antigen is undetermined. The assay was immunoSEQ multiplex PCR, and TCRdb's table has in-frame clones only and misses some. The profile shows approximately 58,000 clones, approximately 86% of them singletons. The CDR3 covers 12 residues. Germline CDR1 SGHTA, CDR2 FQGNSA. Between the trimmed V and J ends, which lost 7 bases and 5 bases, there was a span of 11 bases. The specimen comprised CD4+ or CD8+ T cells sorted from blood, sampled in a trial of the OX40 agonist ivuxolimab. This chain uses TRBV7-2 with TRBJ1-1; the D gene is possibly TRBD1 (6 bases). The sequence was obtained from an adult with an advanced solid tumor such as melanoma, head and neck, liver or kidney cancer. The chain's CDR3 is CASNTRGTEAFF. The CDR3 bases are TGTGCCAGCAACACGAGGGGGACTGAAGCTTTCTTT.